This TCR beta chain was found in a study of T cells in Graves' hyperthyroidism and ophthalmopathy. TCR beta CDR3 region amplification was performed from RNA transcripts. An initial round of RT-PCR targeting the TCR CDR3 relied on the HTBI primer set. MiXCR, applied by TCRdb to the multiplex PCR reads, yields one record per CDR3 protein. The sample records more than 550,000 distinct CDR3 sequences, around 20% being singletons. This clonotype was picked up many times. V shed 7 bases and J shed 2 bases, with 11 bases lying between them. The CDR3 totals 14 residues. Hyperthyroidism, newly diagnosed and lasting under 2 months, affected patients aged 18 to 65.

The sequencing input was blood. The chain recombines TRBV12-3 or TRBV12-4 with TRBJ2-2, with D perhaps TRBD1 (6 bases). This receptor was identified in a woman aged 45-59 years with Graves' hyperthyroidism that later progressed to Graves' ophthalmopathy. CDR3 loop: CASKGQLNTGELFF. The CDR3 nucleotides read TGTGCCAGCAAAGGACAGCTTAACACCGGGGAGCTGTTTTTT.